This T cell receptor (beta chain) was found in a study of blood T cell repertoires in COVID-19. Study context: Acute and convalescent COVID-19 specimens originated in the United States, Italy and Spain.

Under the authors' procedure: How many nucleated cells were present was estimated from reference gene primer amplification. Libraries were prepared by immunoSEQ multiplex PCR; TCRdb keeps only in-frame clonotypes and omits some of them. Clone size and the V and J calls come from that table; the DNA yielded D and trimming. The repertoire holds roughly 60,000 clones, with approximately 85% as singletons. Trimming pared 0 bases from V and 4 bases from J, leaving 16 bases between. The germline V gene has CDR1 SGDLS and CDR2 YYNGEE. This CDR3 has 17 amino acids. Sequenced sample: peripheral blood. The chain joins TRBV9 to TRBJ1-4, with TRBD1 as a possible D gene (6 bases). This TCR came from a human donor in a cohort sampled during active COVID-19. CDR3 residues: CASSVEGRGRGNEKLFF. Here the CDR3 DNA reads TGTGCCAGCAGCGTAGAGGGCCGGGGCAGGGGTAATGAAAAACTGTTTTTT.